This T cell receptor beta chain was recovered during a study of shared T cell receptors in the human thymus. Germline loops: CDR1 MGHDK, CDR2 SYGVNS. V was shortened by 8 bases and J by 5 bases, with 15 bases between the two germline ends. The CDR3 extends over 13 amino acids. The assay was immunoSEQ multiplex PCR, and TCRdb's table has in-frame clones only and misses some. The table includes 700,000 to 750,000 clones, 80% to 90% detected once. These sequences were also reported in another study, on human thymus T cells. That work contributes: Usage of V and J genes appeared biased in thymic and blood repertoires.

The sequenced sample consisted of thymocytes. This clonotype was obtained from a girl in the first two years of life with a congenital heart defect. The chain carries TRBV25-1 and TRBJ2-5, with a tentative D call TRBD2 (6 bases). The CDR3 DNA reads TGTGCCAGCGGAGAGACCCGGGAGGAGACCCAGTACTTC. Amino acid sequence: CASGETREETQYF.